This entry is about one T cell receptor beta chain. A J-beta primer mix and a sample-barcoded 5' primer were used in a second PCR of roughly 6 to 11 cycles. A single record per CDR3 protein comes from TCRdb applying MiXCR to the 5' RACE reads. The repertoire holds 1,800,000 or so distinct CDR3 sequences, about two fifths seen once, with roughly 24% in the top ten. The record originates from a study of blood T cells in healthy people across ages. Germline CDR1 reads SGHTA; CDR2 reads FQGNSA. There are 16 residues in the CDR3. The sequenced material came from blood. The chain has TRBV7-2 and TRBJ2-7, with 8 bases that match TRBD2. The J call could be wrong; TRBJ2-5 is a better fit for the DNA end. The TCR sequence derives from a human donor in good health. This CDR3 is CASSLSPGGNQETQYF. The CDR3, as DNA: TGTGCCAGCAGCTTAAGCCCGGGGGGGAACCAAGAGACCCAGTACTTC.